This entry lists 21 T cell receptor beta chains sequenced from one sample in a study of T cells after yellow fever vaccination. In TCRdb, the 5' RACE reads were re-called with MiXCR into one record per CDR3 protein. Of about 310,000 distinct CDR3 sequences listed, roughly 3.5% were seen once; the top ten hold about a quarter. The sample consisted of PBMCs, taken on the day of the yellow fever booster vaccination. The receptor set was obtained from a man younger than 35 who received the YFV17D yellow fever vaccine.

The sample holds a few counts of this clonotype. V is TRBV7-8 and J is TRBJ1-1; the match to TRBD1 covers 9 bases. This CDR3 has 16 amino acids. Germline V gene sequence: CDR1 SGHVS, CDR2 FQNEAQ. V shed 3 bases and J 2 bases; nucleotides not matched to a gene: 7. For the CDR3, the DNA is TGTGCCAGCAGCTTCCCCAGGACAGGGGAAAACACTGAAGCTTTCTTT. Translating gives CASSFPRTGENTEAFF.

The chain employs TRBV7-6 and TRBJ2-3, with D perhaps being TRBD1 or TRBD2 (5 bases each). Trimming stripped 5 bases from V and 2 bases from J, with 11 bases between. Germline V gives CDR1 SGHVS, CDR2 FNYEAQ. CDR3 length equals 14 residues. CDR3 sequence reads: CASSGWDVTDTQYF. Written as DNA, the CDR3 is TGTGCCAGCAGCGGCTGGGACGTCACAGATACGCAGTATTTT.

The genes are TRBV20-1 and TRBJ2-3; perhaps TRBD2 as D (6 bases). Per germline, CDR1 DFQATT and CDR2 SNEGSKA (reference sequence). Trimming stripped 3 bases from V and 7 bases from J, with 23 bases between. This CDR3 spans 16 amino acids. The chain's CDR3 is CSARGRRGGSSNTQYF. CDR3 sequence (DNA): TGCAGTGCTAGGGGCCGACGTGGAGGGAGCTCGAATACGCAGTATTTT.

This clonotype was seen more than once but under ten times. The chain carries TRBV7-2 and TRBJ2-5; D uncertain. CDR1 SGHTA and CDR2 FQGNSA come from the germline V gene. With 6 bases removed from V and 5 bases from J, the gap between germline ends came to 16 bases. The CDR3 has 14 residues. CDR3 in amino acids: CASRPQVVVETQYF. CDR3 in DNA: TGTGCCAGCAGGCCCCAGGTGGTGGTGGAGACCCAGTACTTC.

This clonotype was seen many times. This chain uses TRBV11-2 with TRBJ2-1; D not certain. V lost 5 bases and J lost 15, with 14 bases in between. The CDR3 is made up of 11 amino acids. Looked up from germline, CDR1 is SGHAT and CDR2 is FQNNGV. CDR3 residues: CASSPGSNRFF. CDR3 DNA sequence: TGTGCCAGCAGCCCCGGGTCCAATCGGTTCTTC.

The chain combines TRBV12-3 or TRBV12-4 with TRBJ2-3; the D gene could be TRBD1 or TRBD2 (6 bases each). CDR3 size: 16 residues. Trimming removed 8 bases at V and 2 bases at J, with 20 bases between. The CDR3 is CASAPPSGGLTDTQYF. CDR3 DNA sequence: TGTGCCAGCGCCCCCCCTTCCGGGGGCCTCACAGATACGCAGTATTTT.

This clonotype was recorded at least ten times. This chain connects TRBV27 to TRBJ2-5; D may be TRBD1 (6 bases). The V and J ends lost 5 bases and 4 bases respectively, with 17 bases between them. Germline CDR1 is MNHEY and CDR2 is SMNVEV (reference sequence). The CDR3 is 15 residues long. The CDR3 sequence: CASSPRDKSGETQYF. In DNA form, the CDR3 reads TGTGCCAGCAGTCCCCGGGACAAATCTGGAGAGACCCAGTACTTC.

The sample holds a few counts of this clonotype. Here the CDR3 DNA reads TGTGCCAGCACCCCAATAGGGGGCAAGGGGTACGAGCAGTACTTC. Amino acids: CASTPIGGKGYEQYF. The J gene is TRBJ2-7, the V gene TRBV6-5, with TRBD1 identical over 7 bases. Germline V lookup: CDR1 MNHEY, CDR2 SVGAGI. The CDR3 covers 15 residues. J was trimmed by 4 bases and V by 7 bases; bases with no gene match: 13.

This clonotype occurred a few times. CDR3 DNA sequence: TGTGCCAGCAGCCAGGGGGGCAGCCAGCAGGACTACACCTTC. It is translated as CASSQGGSQQDYTF. V gene TRBV6-5 combines with J gene TRBJ1-2; 7 bases fit TRBD1. Looked up from germline, CDR1 is MNHEY and CDR2 is SVGAGI. CDR3 length equals 14 residues. Trimming at V came to 6 bases and at J to 10 bases, leaving 14 bases not matched to a gene.

The V gene is TRBV7-9, the J gene TRBJ2-7, with 11 bases aligning to TRBD1. The ends lost 5 bases at V and 0 bases at J; junction bases unmatched: 12. The germline gives CDR1 SEHNR, CDR2 FQNEAQ (reference sequence). CDR3 length: 18 amino acids. The CDR3 DNA reads as TGTGCCAGCAGCCCGGGGACAGGGGGGTCAATTAGCTCCTACGAGCAGTACGTC. Protein: CASSPGTGGSISSYEQYV.

This clonotype was recorded a few times. V gene TRBV14 combines with J gene TRBJ2-1; either TRBD1 or TRBD2 may supply D (5 bases each). V dropped 2 bases and J dropped 2 bases, with 13 bases sitting between them. Germline loops: CDR1 SGHDN, CDR2 FVKESK. This CDR3 is built from 16 residues. The DNA for the CDR3 is TGTGCCAGCAGCCAAATCTTGACGGGGCCCTACAATGAGCAGTTCTTC. Its protein is CASSQILTGPYNEQFF. Based on the CDR3 plus reference TRBV14 and TRBJ2-1, the full variable domain is EAGVTQFPSHSVIEKGQTVTLRCDPISGHDNLYWYRRVMGKEIKFLLHFVKESKQDESGMPNNRFLAERTGGTYSTLKVQPAELEDSGVYFCASSQILTGPYNEQFFGPGTRLTVL.

The J gene is TRBJ1-5, the V gene TRBV12-3 or TRBV12-4, with 8 positions matching TRBD1. V lost 5 bases and J lost 2; bases outside the gene matches: 5. The CDR3 extends over 15 amino acids. CDR3 region: CASSPRGQGNQPQHF. The DNA of the CDR3 is TGTGCCAGCAGTCCCAGGGGGCAAGGCAATCAGCCCCAGCATTTT.

This clonotype has just a few counts. The gene calls are TRBV6-5 and TRBJ2-1; TRBD2 is a possible D gene (7 bases). V lost 6 bases to trimming and J lost 4 bases, with 16 bases between them. The CDR3 covers 15 residues. Germline V gene sequence: CDR1 MNHEY, CDR2 SVGAGI. Here the CDR3 reads CASRGHGTIYNEQFF. The CDR3 nucleotides read TGTGCCAGCAGGGGACACGGGACTATTTACAATGAGCAGTTCTTC.

This clonotype came up many times. The chain joins TRBV27 to TRBJ1-2; the D is unclear. The V gene's germline CDR1 is MNHEY and CDR2 SMNVEV (reference sequence). The CDR3 has 13 amino acids. V was clipped by 2 bases and J by 4 bases, with 8 bases between them. DNA for the CDR3: TGTGCCAGCAGTTTAGGGCAGATCTATGGCTACACCTTC. This codes for CASSLGQIYGYTF.

This clonotype occurred many times. The chain uses TRBV4-1 and TRBJ2-2; 7 bases are shared with TRBD1. The germline V gene has CDR1 MGHRA and CDR2 YSYEKL. The length of the CDR3 is 17 residues. V lost 3 bases, J lost 0 bases, and 7 bases stayed unmatched. Here the CDR3 reads CASSQPPGGPNTGELFF. In DNA form, the CDR3 reads TGCGCCAGCAGCCAGCCTCCAGGGGGTCCGAACACCGGGGAGCTGTTTTTT.

This clonotype occurred many times. CDR3 sequence: CASSVGGATDTQYF. Here the CDR3 DNA reads TGTGCCAGCAGCGTCGGGGGCGCAACAGATACGCAGTATTTT. V is TRBV7-9 and J is TRBJ2-3; D tentatively reads TRBD1 or TRBD2 (6 bases each). Germline V gives CDR1 SEHNR, CDR2 FQNEAQ (reference sequence). Trimming removed 5 bases from V and 3 bases from J, with 12 bases in between. This CDR3 has 14 residues.

This clonotype appeared many times. This chain uses TRBV4-1 with TRBJ2-1; TRBD2 matches 9 bases. From germline, CDR1 is MGHRA and CDR2 YSYEKL. The CDR3 sequence is 14 residues long. With V trimmed by 5 bases and J by 8 bases, 7 bases remained unmatched. CDR3 coding DNA: TGCGCCAGCAGCTTCCTAGGCGGGGGGGATGAGCAGTTCTTC. Translation: CASSFLGGGDEQFF.

Ten or more counts support this clonotype. The chain carries TRBV6-6 and TRBJ2-1; TRBD2 aligns across 7 bases. In germline, CDR1 is MNHNY, CDR2 SVGAGI (reference sequence). The CDR3 runs 17 residues. The ends lost 6 bases at V and 5 bases at J; junction bases unmatched: 16. DNA for the CDR3: TGTGCCAGCAGGCCCACCACTAGCGCTTCGCAGAACAATGAGCAGTTCTTC. It is translated as CASRPTTSASQNNEQFF.

The V and J genes are TRBV7-9 and TRBJ2-2; TRBD2 agrees at 9 bases. Per the germline V gene, CDR1 is SEHNR and CDR2 is FQNEAQ (reference sequence). The CDR3 spans 16 residues. V lost 3 bases, J lost 0 bases, and 2 bases stayed unmatched. The CDR3: CASSFASGTNTGELFF. CDR3 DNA sequence: TGTGCCAGCAGCTTCGCTAGCGGGACGAACACCGGGGAGCTGTTTTTT. The full variable domain, its missing parts supplied by reference TRBV7-9 and TRBJ2-2, is DTGVSQNPRHKITKRGQNVTFRCDPISEHNRLYWYRQTLGQGPEFLTYFQNEAQLEKSRLLSDRFSAERPKGSFSTLEIQRTEQGDSAMYLCASSFASGTNTGELFFGEGSRLTVL.

This clonotype was counted between two and nine times. The V call is TRBV20-1, the J call TRBJ1-2; no definite D call. Germline values: CDR1 DFQATT, CDR2 SNEGSKA (reference sequence). This CDR3 has 15 residues. V was cut by 3 bases and J by 3 bases, with 17 bases left in between. The CDR3 spells CSASRFRTGDYGYTF. CDR3 nucleotide sequence: TGCAGTGCTAGTAGGTTCAGAACTGGGGACTATGGCTACACCTTC.

This chain joins TRBV11-2 and TRBJ2-3, with 12 nucleotides matching TRBD2. J gave up 2 bases and V 5 bases, and 5 bases lay outside the gene matches. CDR1 SGHAT and CDR2 FQNNGV come from the germline V gene. This CDR3 has 16 residues. The CDR3 region has the DNA TGTGCCAGCAGCGTCACTAGCGGGGGGTTCACAGATACGCAGTATTTT. As protein: CASSVTSGGFTDTQYF.